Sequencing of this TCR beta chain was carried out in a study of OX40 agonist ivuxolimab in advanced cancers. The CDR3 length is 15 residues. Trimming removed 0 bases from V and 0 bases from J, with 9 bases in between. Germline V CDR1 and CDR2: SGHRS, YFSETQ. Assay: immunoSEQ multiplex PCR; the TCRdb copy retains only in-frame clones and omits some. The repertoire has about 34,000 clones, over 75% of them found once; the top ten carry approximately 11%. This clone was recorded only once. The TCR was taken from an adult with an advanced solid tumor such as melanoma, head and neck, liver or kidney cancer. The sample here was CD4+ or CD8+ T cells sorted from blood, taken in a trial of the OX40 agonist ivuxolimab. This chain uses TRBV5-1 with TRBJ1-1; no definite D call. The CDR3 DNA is TGCGCCAGCAGCTTGGCCTATACCCTGAACACTGAAGCTTTCTTT. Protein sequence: CASSLAYTLNTEAFF.